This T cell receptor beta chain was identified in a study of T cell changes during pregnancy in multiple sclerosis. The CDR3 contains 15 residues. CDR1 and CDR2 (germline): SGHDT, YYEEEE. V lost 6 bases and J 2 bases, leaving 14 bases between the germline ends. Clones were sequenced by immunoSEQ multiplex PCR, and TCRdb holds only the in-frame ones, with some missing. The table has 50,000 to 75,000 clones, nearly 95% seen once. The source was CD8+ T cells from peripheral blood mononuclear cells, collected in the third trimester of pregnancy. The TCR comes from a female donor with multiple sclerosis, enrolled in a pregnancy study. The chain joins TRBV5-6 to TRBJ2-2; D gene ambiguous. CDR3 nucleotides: TGTGCCAGCAACCCTATGCTCCTAAACACCGGGGAGCTGTTTTTT. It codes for CASNPMLLNTGELFF.